A single TCR beta chain is shown here with its context. The sample is drawn from a study of regulatory T cells in long-lasting Graves disease. Trimming cost V 1 base and J 0 bases, with 10 bases left between them. Germline V lookup: CDR1 MNHEY, CDR2 SMNVEV (reference sequence). The CDR3 is made up of 15 amino acids. This sample's time point: persistent/refractory GD, antithyroid drugs over 5 years with positive TRAb. There was RNA extracted from PBMCs, and the TCR library was made from it. American Thyroid Association guidelines defined how Graves' disease was diagnosed. iRepertoire HTBI primers and Arm-PCR of CDR3 regions built TCR beta libraries. TCRdb ran MiXCR on the multiplex PCR reads and lists one entry per CDR3 protein. The sample holds 420,000 or so distinct CDR3 sequences, around a quarter seen once.

The input for sequencing was peripheral blood mononuclear cells (PBMCs), taken when the disease was refractory, from a patient treated with antithyroid drugs. The clonotype comes from a female donor with Graves disease. The chain has TRBV27 and TRBJ2-7; D is possibly TRBD1 (6 bases). CDR3 in amino acids: CASSLLQGPSYEQYF. CDR3 DNA: TGTGCCAGCAGTTTATTACAGGGTCCCTCCTACGAGCAGTACTTC.